This TCR beta chain was documented in a study of cytomegalovirus exposure and HLA in healthy donors (dated by TCRdb to the late 2010s). For context, the study as a whole: An earlier analysis of some 600 of the donors reported 276 Gb of sequence data and 100 million to 120 million unique TCR beta sequences obtained from about 179 million T cells. An earlier analysis of approximately 640 of the donors applied high-throughput TCR beta sequencing to assess whether each TCR beta V gene segment acted as functional or pseudogenic. Alongside the repertoire data, information on donor age, sex, ethnicity and CMV serostatus was compiled. In a later analysis, previously published TCR beta repertoires from 666 donors were re-analyzed and high-resolution HLA genotyping was added so that TCR occurrence patterns could be studied. The study combined high-throughput TCR immunosequencing, statistical association of individual TCRs with disease status, and machine learning to predict cytomegalovirus infection status. The study aimed to test whether cataloging public T cell receptors could reveal signatures of past pathogen exposure. Using immunosequencing, the study profiled T cell repertoires from 666 subjects and related those repertoires to cytomegalovirus serostatus. A later genetic analysis used genome-wide SNP genotypes for about 60% of the 666 donors, treating that subset as a discovery cohort. HLA typing included class I and class II loci at four-digit resolution. In addition to the first cohort of 650 to 800 subjects, a separate validation cohort of over 90 different subjects was used. Rather than drawing on any new phenotypic data, the later analysis identified candidate immune exposures from TCR beta sequences and the way those sequences occurred across donors. All discovery cohort repertoires had been generated using a single sequencing platform. Among 300 to 500 genotyped donors of the cohort, an average of around 250,000 unique TCR beta nucleotide sequences was sequenced per donor, of which 15% to 20% were non-productive. Of the approximately 400 genotyped donors, over 65% fell in the genetic ancestry cluster associated with self-reported Caucasian donors. Because of strong linkage in the cohort, 4 to 6 DR-DQ haplotypes were treated as single units for association and clustering. Typing coverage differed by locus: A, B, C, DRB1 and DQB1 were typed in about 620-640 donors, DQA1 in 522, DPA1 in 600 to 610, and DPB1 in about 450. Roughly 300 gigabases of sequencing data and tens of millions of unique TCR sequences made up an early release that covered fewer than 650 HLA-typed donors.

The cohort comprised 670 or so healthy bone marrow donors. At the time of sampling, all cohort members were nominally healthy, though unrecorded immune exposures were likely present. The donor was CMV seronegative and belonged to the group of more than 300 seronegative cohort members. A peripheral blood sample was collected from each donor, and TCR beta sequencing was performed on peripheral blood mononuclear cells. Genomic DNA extraction from the blood cell samples was performed with the Qiagen DNeasy Blood Extraction Kit. The paper as a whole reports these results and caveats: In a later genetic analysis, a missense DCLRE1C variant was associated with V-gene and J-gene trimming of TCR beta chains, and the association was replicated in an independent cohort. Sequencing depth was assumed to be roughly uniform across donors in the presence/absence analyses, though that assumption may not hold. For the cohort, immune exposure information was limited to CMV serostatus. Because HLA typing was unavailable for some donors at each locus, only the typed subset was used in association tests. In a later analysis, most CMV-associated TCR beta chains were found to appear HLA-restricted, with HLA associations seemingly driven largely by CMV exposure. Linkage disequilibrium might explain the correlated functional status among segregating V segments, but an unknown experimental factor could not be ruled out. According to a later analysis, parvovirus B19, influenza, CMV and Epstein-Barr virus appeared linked to several top co-occurrence clusters. In both the original and validation cohorts, the classifier was reported to diagnose cytomegalovirus status with high specificity and sensitivity. The authors suggested that the approach could potentially be generalized to other disease states and immunological phenotypes. Most TCR sequences were seen in very few donors, while some public TCRs were found in many individuals. Compared with the approximately 700-donor mean, donors in an Asian-associated ancestry cluster had fewer N-insertions in productive TCRs, according to a later genetic analysis. A cluster of highly shared sequence variants was judged likely to represent a technical artifact of the sequencing pipeline. The 87-base-pair reads could not distinguish some IMGT-functional V segments, including TRBV6-2 and TRBV6-3, so those segments were excluded. An earlier analysis of 587 of the donors showed that most TCR beta V segments appeared in productive rearrangements either about 87% or about 30% of the time, which broadly matched IMGT annotations. A total of roughly 160 TCR beta chains were listed by the study as associated with cytomegalovirus. A later analysis associated about 18,000 TCR beta sequences with specific HLA alleles at a false discovery rate of 0.05. When HLA alleles, especially DR and DQ, strongly co-occurred, TCR associations were difficult to assign to individual alleles. In a later analysis, TCR association rates were found to vary across HLA loci, with the most associated TCRs seen for DRB1 alleles and the fewest for HLA-C alleles. Three of the identified cytomegalovirus-associated TCR beta chains were confirmed in vitro to be specific for cytomegalovirus antigens. Compared with equally common non-associated chains, HLA-associated TCR beta chains in a later analysis were more clonally expanded and had lower generation probabilities. The cohort was sequenced for TCR beta chains only, and without alpha or paired-chain data the features that could be detected were limited. A further reported finding was that TCR beta sequences accurately predicted the HLA-A and HLA-B alleles for most subjects in the first cohort. The earlier analysis of about 600 of the donors excluded some 15 rarely observed V segments, including chromosome 9 orphons, because counts were too low.

Sequences MNHEY (CDR1) and SMNVEV (CDR2) are obtained from the germline V gene (reference sequence). The CDR3 holds 12 amino acids from the cysteine to the phenylalanine. Only the CDR3 DNA stays, 36 bases, in frame from base 1. The trim is 4 bases for V and 4 bases for J, with a gap of 8 bases between the germline ends. Libraries were constructed by the immunoSEQ multiplex PCR assay. A mixture of 60 forward primers for TCR Vbeta segments and 13 reverse primers for TCR Jbeta segments was used in the multiplex PCR. Amplification of the CDR3 region of rearranged TCR beta genes was performed with a multiplex PCR assay on genomic DNA. Amplified TCR beta libraries were sequenced as 87-base-pair reads on the Illumina HiSeq System. On the study's bioinformatics: A later analysis counted approximately 74 million unique TCR beta chains across the 666 repertoires, and approximately 11 million of these chains were shared by at least two donors. Raw reads were error-corrected and collapsed into unique sequences with a nearest-neighbor algorithm that merged closely related sequences to remove PCR and sequencing errors. Alignment of CDR3 sequences to IMGT reference sequences was used to assign V, D and J gene segments. For a sequence to be retained, a match of at least six nucleotides to both a V gene segment and a J gene segment was required. A rearrangement was called productive if the CDR3 had no stop codons and remained in frame with V and J, and every other rearrangement was called non-productive. CDR3 was defined according to IMGT convention as the region running from the second conserved V-encoded cysteine to the conserved J-encoded phenylalanine. In an earlier analysis of around 600 of the donors, sequences lacking an unambiguous match to a single V gene segment were excluded. In an earlier analysis of a few hundred of the donors, V segments were called functional above 56.7% productive rearrangements and were called segregating when the between-donor standard deviation exceeded 5%. A statistical classification framework was built for diagnosing cytomegalovirus status from the catalog of TCR beta chain sequences. V and J gene assignment, in a later analysis, came from comparing TCR nucleotide sequences with IMGT/GENE-DB human TR gene sequences. The TCRdist pipeline was used in a later analysis to assign CDR3 sequences and most-parsimonious VDJ recombination scenarios. In a later analysis, each TCR beta chain was defined by its CDR3 amino acid sequence together with its V-gene family, and reads without a unique V-gene family were excluded. In a later analysis, nearly 600 highly shared, low-generation-probability nucleotide sequences were removed to address suspected cross-contamination and a sequencing artifact. A later analysis calculated a clonal expansion index for each public chain from normalized within-repertoire ranks of inferred template counts. In a later analysis, generation probabilities were computed using a VDJ recombination model fitted to out-of-frame rearrangements, and the results were checked against IGoR. In a later analysis, hypergeometric tests were used to score TCR-TCR, TCR-HLA and TCR-CMV co-occurrence, with a repertoire-size bias correction applied to TCR pairs. A later analysis estimated false discovery rates by permuting HLA or CMV assignments 20 times. In a later analysis, co-occurring TCRs were grouped with DBSCAN, and TCRdist sequence similarity was added when clustering was performed within HLA-allele-positive subsets. Co-occurrence clustering excluded repertoires with fewer than 30,000 or more than 120,000 public chains, plus five with anomalous nucleotide sharing. What TCRdb holds here is the immuneACCESS table cut down to in-frame rearrangements. Part of the clones is not present; checked against another copy, under half of the missing clones reflect an unresolved V gene, and the others are unexplained. Clonal size and the V and J genes are those of that table, whereas D and trimming came from the DNA. The sample table records around 100,000 clones. The ten largest clonotypes hold about 3% of the sample.

A remark on this clone: The antigen it recognizes is unknown.

The chain is assembled from TRBV27 and TRBJ2-7; no D gene is confidently identified. Source material: PBMCs. The receptor comes from a man aged 35-49 years in good health and CMV-seronegative. The CDR3 reads CASSSLPYEQYF. The DNA sequence is TGTGCCAGCAGTTCCCTCCCTTACGAGCAGTACTTC.